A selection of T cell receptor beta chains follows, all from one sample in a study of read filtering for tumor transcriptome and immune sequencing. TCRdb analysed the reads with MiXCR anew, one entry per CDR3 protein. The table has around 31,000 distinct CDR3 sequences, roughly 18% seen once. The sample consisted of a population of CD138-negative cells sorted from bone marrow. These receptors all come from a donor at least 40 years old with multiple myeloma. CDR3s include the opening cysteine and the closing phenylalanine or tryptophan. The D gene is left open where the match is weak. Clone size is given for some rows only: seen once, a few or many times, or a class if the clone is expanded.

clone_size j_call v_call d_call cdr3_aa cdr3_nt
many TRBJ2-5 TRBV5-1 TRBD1 CASSLSDREGETQYF TGCGCCAGCAGCTTGAGTGACAGGGAAGGAGAGACCCAGTACTTC
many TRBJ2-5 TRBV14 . CASSQDLMETQYF TGTGCCAGCAGCCAAGACCTAATGGAGACCCAGTACTTC
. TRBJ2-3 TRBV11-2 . CASSTSGSPSTDTQYF TGTGCCAGCAGCACCTCAGGGTCCCCTAGCACAGATACGCAGTATTTT
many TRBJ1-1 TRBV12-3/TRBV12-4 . CASSYGGQLREAFF TGTGCCAGCAGTTACGGGGGGCAACTGCGTGAAGCTTTCTTT
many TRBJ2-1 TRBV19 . CASSIQRNSYNEQFF TGTGCCAGTAGTATTCAGAGAAACTCCTACAATGAGCAGTTCTTC
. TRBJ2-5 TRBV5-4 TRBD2 CASSQKLTSGSNPETQYF TGTGCCAGCAGCCAAAAATTGACTAGCGGGAGTAATCCGGAGACCCAGTACTTC
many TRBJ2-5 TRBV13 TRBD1 CASSLGLTGGTRTQYF TGTGCCAGCAGCTTAGGCTTGACAGGGGGTACTAGGACCCAGTACTTC
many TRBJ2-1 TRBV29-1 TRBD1 CSTRRGLDNEQFF TGCAGCACCCGTAGGGGGCTGGACAATGAGCAGTTCTTC
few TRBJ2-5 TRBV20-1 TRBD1 CSATGQGASIVHF TGCAGTGCGACAGGACAGGGAGCCTCAATAGTCCACTTC
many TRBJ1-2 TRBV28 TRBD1 CASSLGDRGNYGYTF TGTGCCAGCAGTTTAGGGGACAGGGGAAACTATGGCTACACCTTC
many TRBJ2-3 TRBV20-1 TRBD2 CRPWRRGGARDTQYF TGCAGGCCCTGGAGGCGCGGGGGGGCCAGGGATACGCAGTATTTT
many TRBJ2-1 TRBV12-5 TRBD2 CASGLGLTSGGAMNEQFF TGTGCTAGTGGTTTAGGATTGACTAGCGGGGGGGCTATGAATGAGCAGTTCTTC
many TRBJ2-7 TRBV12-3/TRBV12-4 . CASSPGPPSVPYF TGTGCCAGCAGCCCGGGACCACCGTCGGTTCCGTACTTC
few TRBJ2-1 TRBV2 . CASRWLGQKQFF TGTGCCAGCAGATGGTTGGGCCAGAAGCAGTTCTTC
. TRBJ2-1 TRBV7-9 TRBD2 CASSSGGRGTEQFF TGTGCCAGCAGCTCGGGGGGGCGGGGGACTGAGCAGTTCTTC
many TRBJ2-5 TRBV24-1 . CATARDKETQYF TGTGCCACCGCCCGGGACAAAGAGACCCAGTACTTC
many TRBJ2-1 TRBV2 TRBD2 CASKKGLAGWNEQFF TGTGCCAGCAAAAAAGGACTAGCGGGATGGAATGAGCAGTTCTTC
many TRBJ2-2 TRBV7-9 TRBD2 CASSFAGLAGTGELFF TGTGCCAGCAGCTTTGCGGGACTAGCGGGAACCGGGGAGCTGTTTTTT
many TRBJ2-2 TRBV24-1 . CATSDPNPGTGELFF TGTGCCACCAGTGATCCCAACCCGGGCACCGGGGAGCTGTTTTTT
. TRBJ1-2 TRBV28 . CASSSHDPRDGPYGYTF TGTGCCAGCAGTTCCCACGATCCGCGGGACGGACCTTATGGCTACACCTTC
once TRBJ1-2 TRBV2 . CAGSWGRDTYYGYTF TGTGCCGGCTCGTGGGGGCGAGACACCTACTATGGCTACACCTTC
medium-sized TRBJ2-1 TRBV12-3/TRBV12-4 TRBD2 CASSLLAGGLDDEQFF TGTGCCAGCAGTTTACTAGCGGGGGGGCTGGACGATGAGCAGTTCTTC
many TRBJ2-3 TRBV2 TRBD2 CASKGLAEAETDTQYF TGTGCCAGCAAGGGACTAGCGGAGGCGGAGACAGATACGCAGTATTTT
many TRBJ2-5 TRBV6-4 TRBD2 CASGLAGETQYF TGTGCCAGCGGACTAGCGGGAGAGACCCAGTACTTC
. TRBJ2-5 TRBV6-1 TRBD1 CVSSEDGQDQETQYF TGTGTCAGCAGTGAAGATGGACAGGACCAAGAGACCCAGTACTTC
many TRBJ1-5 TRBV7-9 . CASSSLGGGGKDSNQPQHF TGTGCCAGCAGCTCCTTAGGCGGGGGGGGGAAGGATAGCAATCAGCCCCAGCATTTT
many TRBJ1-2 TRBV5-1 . CASRFSTGANYGYTF TGCGCCAGCAGATTTTCGACAGGAGCTAACTATGGCTACACCTTC
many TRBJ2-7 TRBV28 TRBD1 CASSSTQGKILYEQYF TGTGCCAGCAGCTCCACACAGGGGAAAATCCTCTACGAGCAGTACTTC
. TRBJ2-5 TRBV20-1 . CSARGLADGWSPETQYF TGCAGTGCTAGAGGCTTGGCGGACGGGTGGTCCCCAGAGACCCAGTACTTC
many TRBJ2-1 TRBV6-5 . CASSYNFGGQAEQFF TGTGCCAGCAGTTACAACTTTGGTGGTCAGGCGGAGCAGTTCTTC
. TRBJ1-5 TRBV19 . CGSSITGVKNQPQHF TGTGGCAGTAGTATCACCGGGGTTAAGAATCAGCCCCAGCATTTT
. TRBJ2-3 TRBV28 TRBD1 CASSSRGQPADTQYF TGTGCCAGCAGTTCGAGGGGGCAACCCGCAGATACGCAGTATTTT
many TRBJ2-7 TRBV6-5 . CASSYTGAQYF TGTGCCAGCAGTTATACGGGGGCCCAGTACTTC
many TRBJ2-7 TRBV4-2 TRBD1 CASSQEQQGASYEQYF TGTGCCAGCAGCCAAGAACAACAGGGGGCCTCCTACGAGCAGTACTTC
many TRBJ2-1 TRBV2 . CASRPQGGSYNEQFF TGTGCCAGCCGGCCGCAGGGAGGCTCCTACAATGAGCAGTTCTTC
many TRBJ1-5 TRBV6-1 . CASSEARQLSNQPQHF TGTGCCAGCAGTGAAGCGCGTCAGCTTAGCAATCAGCCCCAGCATTTT
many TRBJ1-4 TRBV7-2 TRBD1 CASRTGGSNEKLFF TGTGCCAGCAGAACAGGGGGCTCTAATGAAAAACTGTTTTTT
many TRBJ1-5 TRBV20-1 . CSARDGGPSNQPQHF TGCAGTGCTAGAGACGGTGGTCCTAGCAATCAGCCCCAGCATTTT
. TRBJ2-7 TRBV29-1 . CGVVGGVEQYF TGCGGCGTTGTTGGAGGGGTCGAGCAGTACTTC
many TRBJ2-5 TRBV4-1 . CASSQDRGTLRYQETQYF TGCGCCAGCAGCCAAGATCGGGGGACACTTAGATACCAAGAGACCCAGTACTTC
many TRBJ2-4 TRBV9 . CASSVDPKNIQYF TGTGCCAGCAGCGTAGACCCCAAAAACATTCAGTACTTC
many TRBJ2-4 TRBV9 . CASSVAPSPDKNIQYF TGTGCCAGCAGCGTAGCCCCTAGCCCGGACAAAAACATTCAGTACTTC
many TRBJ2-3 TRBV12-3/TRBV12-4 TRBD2 CASSFSGLAGERDTQYF TGTGCCAGCAGTTTTTCGGGACTAGCGGGGGAAAGGGATACGCAGTATTTT
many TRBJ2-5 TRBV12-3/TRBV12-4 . CASSLRVGQETQYF TGTGCCAGCAGTTTAAGGGTCGGACAAGAGACCCAGTACTTC
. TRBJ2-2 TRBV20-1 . CSAKQGNTGELFF TGCAGTGCTAAACAGGGAAATACCGGGGAGCTGTTTTTT
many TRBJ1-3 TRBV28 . CASWTVSGNTIYF TGTGCCAGTTGGACGGTCTCTGGAAACACCATATATTTT
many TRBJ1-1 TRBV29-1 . CSVEQGVRKAFF TGCAGCGTTGAGCAGGGTGTAAGGAAAGCTTTCTTT
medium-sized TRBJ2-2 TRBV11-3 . CASGGHLTGELFF TGTGCCAGCGGCGGACATCTCACCGGGGAGCTGTTTTTT
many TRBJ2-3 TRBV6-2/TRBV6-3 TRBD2 CASNGIHSGGFTDTQYF TGTGCCAGCAACGGCATCCATAGCGGGGGCTTCACAGATACGCAGTATTTT
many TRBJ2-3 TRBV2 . CATRWADTQYF TGTGCCACCCGCTGGGCGGATACGCAGTATTTT
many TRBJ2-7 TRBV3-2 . CASSQDIASGIRSYEQYF TGTGCCAGCAGCCAAGATATAGCTAGCGGGATAAGGTCCTACGAGCAGTACTTC
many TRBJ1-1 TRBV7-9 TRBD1 CASHRGQGGMNTEAFF TGTGCCAGCCACCGGGGGCAGGGGGGGATGAACACTGAAGCTTTCTTT
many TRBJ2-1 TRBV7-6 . CASSPAGASYNEQFF TGTGCCAGCAGCCCCGCGGGCGCCTCCTACAATGAGCAGTTCTTC
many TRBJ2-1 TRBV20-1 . CSARGTGQFF TGCAGTGCTAGGGGGACGGGGCAGTTCTTC
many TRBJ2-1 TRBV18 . CASSPTLAPSSYNEQFF TGTGCCAGCTCACCGACTCTAGCGCCTAGCTCCTACAATGAGCAGTTCTTC
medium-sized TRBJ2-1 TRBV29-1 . CSAEGQASNEQFF TGCAGCGCCGAGGGGCAGGCCTCCAATGAGCAGTTCTTC
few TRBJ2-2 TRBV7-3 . CASSTPGTGELFF TGTGCCAGCAGCACCCCGGGCACCGGGGAGCTGTTTTTT
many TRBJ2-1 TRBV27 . CASSWGPVNEQFF TGTGCCAGCAGTTGGGGGCCAGTCAATGAGCAGTTCTTC
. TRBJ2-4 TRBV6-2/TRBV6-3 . CASSPGPRYIQYF TGTGCCAGCAGTCCGGGACCCCGATACATTCAGTACTTC
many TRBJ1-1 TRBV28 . CASSAYQVEAFF TGTGCCAGTTCAGCTTATCAGGTGGAAGCTTTCTTT